A single sample is the source of the 25 T cell receptor beta chains below, sequenced in a study of T cell responses to AZD1222 COVID-19 vaccine. The data were produced by immunoSEQ multiplex PCR, yet TCRdb's version contains in-frame clones alone and is incomplete. The profile shows more than 95,000 clones, roughly nine tenths of them singletons. Sample: peripheral blood, taken on day 0 of AZD1222 vaccination. The receptors derive from an adult in good health.

DNA of the CDR3: TGTGCCAGCAGCTCGACGGGGGGGCGAACTCCGTACGAGCAGTACTTC. Its protein is CASSSTGGRTPYEQYF. The chain joins TRBV7-6 to TRBJ2-7; TRBD2 matches at 8 bases. The V segment lost 4 bases and the J segment 4 bases; nucleotides outside the gene matches: 12. CDR1 and CDR2 (germline): SGHVS, FNYEAQ. The CDR3 extends over 16 amino acids.

This clone was counted once. This chain joins TRBV27 and TRBJ2-7; 9 positions match TRBD1. CDR1 MNHEY and CDR2 SMNVEV come from the germline V gene (reference sequence). The CDR3 is 14 amino acids. Trimming took 6 bases from V and 4 from J; bases not matched to a gene: 7. The CDR3 here is CASRPGQGSYEQYF. DNA of the CDR3: TGTGCCAGCAGGCCGGGACAGGGTTCATACGAGCAGTACTTC.

J is TRBJ2-1 and V is TRBV30, with D possibly being TRBD2 (6 bases). The CDR3 sequence is 16 residues long. V dropped 2 bases and J dropped 5 bases, with 19 bases sitting between them. Germline lookup yields CDR1 GTSNPN and CDR2 SVGIG (reference sequence). CDR3 sequence: CAWSTEGSGRNNEQFF. Here the CDR3 DNA reads TGTGCCTGGAGTACGGAGGGCAGCGGGCGAAACAATGAGCAGTTCTTC.

This chain joins TRBV7-6 and TRBJ1-1; D remains unclear. The CDR3 extends over 15 amino acids. Germline CDR1 reads SGHVS; CDR2 reads FNYEAQ. V lost 0 bases, J lost 1 base, and 9 bases lay in between. The CDR3 reads CASSLAGLRNTEAFF. The DNA of the CDR3 is TGTGCCAGCAGCTTAGCAGGGTTACGGAACACTGAAGCTTTCTTT.

This clone was seen only once. The V gene is TRBV3-1 (or the pseudogene TRBV3-2), the J gene TRBJ2-7, with no clear D. The CDR3 consists of 14 residues. Germline CDR1 LGHDT, CDR2 YNNKEL (reference sequence). V lost 0 bases and J 4 bases, leaving 10 bases between the germline ends. The DNA for the CDR3 is TGTGCCAGCAGCCAAGACGGAAGGGTGTACGAGCAGTACTTC. Translation gives CASSQDGRVYEQYF.

The J gene is TRBJ2-1, the V gene TRBV4-1; D perhaps matches TRBD2 (5 bases). Germline lookup yields CDR1 MGHRA and CDR2 YSYEKL. This CDR3 spans 14 amino acids. Trimming cost V 4 bases and J 2 bases, with 9 bases left between them. CDR3 nucleotide sequence: TGCGCCAGCAGCCTTCAGACTACCTACAATGAGCAGTTCTTC. This sequence encodes CASSLQTTYNEQFF.

The genes are TRBV28 and TRBJ1-5, with D hard to call. V was cut by 4 bases and J by 0 bases, with 10 bases left in between. CDR1 and CDR2 (germline): MDHEN, SYDVKM. The CDR3 covers 15 residues. The CDR3 is CASSSTLNSNQPQHF. The CDR3 bases are TGTGCCAGCAGTTCGACATTGAATAGCAATCAGCCCCAGCATTTT. The full variable domain, rest sourced from reference TRBV28 and TRBJ1-5, is DVKVTQSSRYLVKRTGEKVFLECVQDMDHENMFWYRQDPGLGLRLIYFSYDVKMKEKGDIPEGYSVSREKKERFSLILESASTNQTSMYLCASSSTLNSNQPQHFGDGTRLSIL.

The chain uses TRBV5-1 and TRBJ1-2; D unclear. Trimming pared 3 bases from V and 3 bases from J, leaving 12 bases between. Germline V gives CDR1 SGHRS, CDR2 YFSETQ. CDR3 length: 14 amino acids. In DNA form, the CDR3 reads TGCGCCAGCAGCTGGGCGGTTAACGACTATGGCTACACCTTC. Protein sequence: CASSWAVNDYGYTF.

The gene calls are TRBV28 and TRBJ2-5; 14 bases are a match to TRBD2. The CDR3 length is 16 residues. Germline assignment: CDR1 MDHEN and CDR2 SYDVKM. The J segment lost 5 bases and the V segment lost 6 bases, leaving 8 bases of the junction unmatched. The chain's CDR3 is CASRPGTSGSWETQYF. CDR3 nucleotide sequence: TGTGCCAGCAGGCCCGGGACTAGCGGGAGTTGGGAGACCCAGTACTTC.

The chain recombines TRBV7-2 with TRBJ1-1; D unresolved. Germline V gives CDR1 SGHTA, CDR2 FQGNSA. The ends were cut back, 2 bases at V and 1 base at J, with 8 bases in the middle. The CDR3 runs 14 residues. The CDR3 loop reads CASSLTRQNTEAFF. The CDR3 coding sequence is TGTGCCAGCAGCTTAACCCGTCAGAACACTGAAGCTTTCTTT.

A single count supports this clone. The chain is built from TRBV3-1 (or the pseudogene TRBV3-2) and TRBJ2-1; TRBD1 aligns across 9 bases. Trimming at V came to 4 bases and at J to 5 bases, leaving 9 bases not matched to a gene. The CDR3 is 16 residues long. CDR1 LGHDT and CDR2 YNNKEL come from the germline V gene (reference sequence). DNA for the CDR3: TGTGCCAGCAGCCGATTTATGGGACAGGGCCACAATGAGCAGTTCTTC. Its translation is CASSRFMGQGHNEQFF.

On this clone: The junction shows a germline mismatch at one end, possibly a read error. CDR3 region: CASSNSKEAFF. The DNA of the CDR3 is TGTGCCAGCAGTAACTCAAAGGAAGCTTTCTTT. The V gene is TRBV6-5, the J gene TRBJ1-1; D not resolved. CDR1 MNHEY and CDR2 SVGAGI come from the germline V gene. The CDR3 consists of 11 residues.

The chain joins TRBV28 to TRBJ1-2; D ambiguous. From germline, CDR1 is MDHEN and CDR2 SYDVKM. The V end was cut by 5 bases, the J end by 6 bases, with 10 bases between. The CDR3 is 12 residues long. The CDR3 nucleotides read TGTGCCAGCAGTCCTCCCAGGAATGGCTACACCTTC. Protein: CASSPPRNGYTF.

The genes are TRBV7-9 and TRBJ1-4; 11 bases map to TRBD1. Trimming at V came to 5 bases and at J to 4 bases, leaving 9 bases not matched to a gene. Germline V lookup: CDR1 SEHNR, CDR2 FQNEAQ (reference sequence). CDR3 size: 17 residues. CDR3 sequence (DNA): TGTGCCAGCAGCCCCGGGACAGGGGGGACGGGTAATGAAAAACTGTTTTTT. As protein: CASSPGTGGTGNEKLFF. Using reference TRBV7-9 and TRBJ1-4 for the parts outside the CDR3, the full variable domain is DTGVSQNPRHKITKRGQNVTFRCDPISEHNRLYWYRQTLGQGPEFLTYFQNEAQLEKSRLLSDRFSAERPKGSFSTLEIQRTEQGDSAMYLCASSPGTGGTGNEKLFFGSGTQLSVL.

Only one count was recorded for this clone. The CDR3: CASSLGQGGAEQYF. CDR3 nucleotide sequence: TGTGCCAGCAGCTTAGGACAGGGAGGGGCCGAGCAGTACTTC. This chain connects TRBV7-3 to TRBJ2-7, with D tentatively TRBD1 (8 bases). Germline-derived CDR1 and CDR2 are SGHTA and FQGTGA. This CDR3 contains 14 residues. Trimming left V 2 bases short and J 6 bases short, with 14 bases between. Filled out from reference TRBV7-3 and TRBJ2-7, the complete variable domain reads GAGVSQTPSNKVTEKGKYVELRCDPISGHTALYWYRQSLGQGPEFLIYFQGTGAADDSGLPNDRFFAVRPEGSVSTLKIQRTERGDSAVYLCASSLGQGGAEQYFGPGTRLTVT.

V gene TRBV5-1 combines with J gene TRBJ2-5; 8 nucleotides line up with TRBD1. The CDR3 spans 15 residues. Per germline, CDR1 SGHRS and CDR2 YFSETQ. Germline trimming cut 1 base from V and 1 base from J; bases unmatched to any gene: 3. CDR3 residues: CASSLQGAGQETQYF. The CDR3 DNA reads as TGCGCCAGCAGCTTGCAGGGGGCAGGCCAAGAGACCCAGTACTTC.

This chain connects TRBV7-6 to TRBJ2-2; no clear D gene. Per the germline V gene, CDR1 is SGHVS and CDR2 is FNYEAQ. Deletions cut 1 base from V and 0 bases from J, with 9 bases between. The CDR3 has 16 amino acids. The CDR3 sequence is CASSLGASANTGELFF. Written as DNA, the CDR3 is TGTGCCAGCAGCTTAGGCGCCAGCGCGAACACCGGGGAGCTGTTTTTT.

The V call is TRBV28, the J call TRBJ1-5, with 8 bases matching TRBD1. The CDR3 is 17 residues long. CDR1 and CDR2 from the germline V gene are MDHEN and SYDVKM. V gave up 4 bases and J gave up 2 bases; unmatched junction bases: 10. CDR3 nucleotides: TGTGCCAGCAGTTATCTGGACAGGGCGGATGGCAATCAGCCCCAGCATTTT. Its protein product is CASSYLDRADGNQPQHF.

The chain is built from TRBV9 and TRBJ2-4; 14 nucleotides line up with TRBD2. Germline lookup yields CDR1 SGDLS and CDR2 YYNGEE. Trimming at V came to 3 bases and at J to 4 bases, leaving 9 bases not matched to a gene. CDR3 length: 18 residues. The CDR3 bases are TGTGCCAGCAGCGCCGAACCGGGACTAGCGGGAGCTAAAAACATTCAGTACTTC. Translated, it gives CASSAEPGLAGAKNIQYF.

This rearrangement joins TRBV12-5 to TRBJ2-1; 8 bases match TRBD1. Per germline, CDR1 LGHNT and CDR2 FRNRAP. The J segment lost 2 bases and the V segment lost 0 bases, leaving 9 bases of the junction unmatched. The CDR3 is 18 amino acids. This chain's CDR3 is CASGLVTGTGTTYNEQFF. CDR3 nucleotide sequence: TGTGCTAGTGGTTTGGTCACCGGGACAGGTACTACCTACAATGAGCAGTTCTTC.

This chain uses TRBV9 with TRBJ2-2, with D possibly being TRBD2 (6 bases). The CDR3 runs to 15 residues. The germline V gene encodes CDR1 SGDLS and CDR2 YYNGEE. V shed 0 bases and J shed 8 bases, with 14 bases lying between them. The CDR3 region is CASSVGSGVSGELFF. In DNA, the CDR3 is TGTGCCAGCAGCGTAGGCTCGGGAGTTTCAGGGGAGCTGTTTTTT.

The chain couples TRBV5-1 to TRBJ1-4, with 12 bases lining up with TRBD1. The J segment lost 2 bases and the V segment lost 3 bases, leaving 5 bases of the junction unmatched. Germline V gene lookup returns CDR1 SGHRS and CDR2 YFSETQ. CDR3 length: 17 amino acids. CDR3 residues: CASSSGQGAWTNEKLFF. The CDR3 coding sequence is TGCGCCAGCAGCTCGGGACAGGGGGCTTGGACTAATGAAAAACTGTTTTTT.

The chain couples TRBV10-2 to TRBJ1-3, with D possibly being TRBD1 (5 bases). With 3 bases removed from V and 2 bases from J, the gap between germline ends came to 11 bases. The CDR3 has 15 residues. The germline V gene has CDR1 WSHSY and CDR2 SAAADI. The DNA of the CDR3 is TGCGCCAGCAGTGAAGATCAGGGTGCTGGAAACACCATATATTTT. It yields the protein CASSEDQGAGNTIYF.

This clone was recorded a few times. This chain connects TRBV28 to TRBJ2-2; 7 nucleotides line up with TRBD1. Trimming removed 3 bases from V and 13 bases from J; junction bases left unmatched: 8. Germline loops: CDR1 MDHEN, CDR2 SYDVKM. The CDR3 length is 13 residues. The CDR3 sequence is CASSLEYRGGLFF. CDR3 bases: TGTGCCAGCAGTTTGGAATACAGGGGTGGGCTGTTTTTT. The variable domain in full, with the rest retrieved from reference TRBV28 and TRBJ2-2, is DVKVTQSSRYLVKRTGEKVFLECVQDMDHENMFWYRQDPGLGLRLIYFSYDVKMKEKGDIPEGYSVSREKKERFSLILESASTNQTSMYLCASSLEYRGGLFFGEGSRLTVL.

The chain recombines TRBV7-8 with TRBJ2-7; TRBD2 matches at 10 bases. This CDR3 is built from 14 residues. With 3 bases clipped from V and 2 bases from J, the junction kept 1 base outside the gene matches. The germline gives CDR1 SGHVS, CDR2 FQNEAQ. The CDR3 loop is CASSFGLAAYEQYF. The CDR3 DNA follows: TGTGCCAGCAGCTTTGGACTAGCGGCCTACGAGCAGTACTTC. The variable domain in full, with the rest retrieved from reference TRBV7-8 and TRBJ2-7, is GAGVSQSPRYKVAKRGQDVALRCDPISGHVSLFWYQQALGQGPEFLTYFQNEAQLDKSGLPSDRFFAERPEGSVSTLKIQRTQQEDSAVYLCASSFGLAAYEQYFGPGTRLTVT.